This T cell receptor (beta chain) was sequenced in a study of beta chain features in type 1 diabetes. Study context: Age, gender, cell numbers and subset yield matched between patients and controls.

This clone was seen a few times. What it binds is unknown. Of the isolated RNA, all was reverse transcribed, and so the sequenced material was expressed TCRB transcripts. Produced via immunoSEQ multiplex PCR; TCRdb's table is partial and in-frame only. This table has roughly 330,000 clones, roughly 13% appearing once. About 120 mL of blood, on average, came from one heparinised draw per donor. Findings and caveats of the study: High-TCR-expressing cells could be over-represented by cDNA sequencing. Shortening that was moderate but significant affected the TCRB CDR3s of Type 1 diabetes patients in all four CD4+ subsets. No resolution was reached here on whether HLA type influences TCRB rearrangement.

Sample: naive CD4+ T cells from blood. The sequence was collected from a woman in her late teens or twenties with type 1 diabetes.

The DNA for the CDR3 is TGTGCCAGCAGCCGCGACCGGGACAGCTCCTACGAGCAGTACTTC. It codes for CASSRDRDSSYEQYF. V is TRBV7-2 and J is TRBJ2-7, with 7 bases lining up with TRBD1. J gave up 0 bases and V 5 bases, and 7 bases lay outside the gene matches. This CDR3 is built from 15 residues. Germline CDR1 is SGHTA and CDR2 is FQGNSA.